This T cell receptor beta chain came from a study of T cell responses to AZD1222 COVID-19 vaccine. Study conclusions and caveats: Spike-specific TCR breadth and depth went up after people got two AZD1222 doses. Repertoires were collected only later (after the peak T cell response had occurred). Donors skewed white British and female; clonal diversity was possibly underestimated.

Generated by immunoSEQ multiplex PCR, the TCRdb table keeps only in-frame clones and is missing some. The table includes around 140,000 clones, 70% to 90% detected once. This clone has more than one count but fewer than ten. No antigen is known for it. Other nucleotide sequences from this sample produce the same CDR3. This receptor was identified in an adult in good health. Sequenced here: peripheral blood, sampled on day 0 of AZD1222 vaccination.

The CDR3 spells CASSPEGQGSGYTF. CDR3 DNA sequence: TGTGCCAGCTCACCTGAAGGACAGGGGTCTGGCTACACCTTC. The chain has TRBV18 and TRBJ1-2; 9 nucleotides align to TRBD1. Germline V gives CDR1 KGHSH, CDR2 LQKENI. V shed 3 bases and J 7 bases; nucleotides not matched to a gene: 6. This CDR3 is 14 amino acids long.